These 17 T cell receptor beta chains were all obtained from the same sample, sequenced in a study of CD8 T cells in Susac syndrome. RNA, at about 0.45 to 1 ug, was reverse transcribed with random hexamers. Using its own MiXCR run on the immunoSEQ multiplex PCR reads, TCRdb lists one record per CDR3 protein. The sample lists some 130,000 distinct CDR3 sequences; about 93% were seen once. The sample comprised CD8+ T cells from PBMCs. These receptors all come from a human donor with multiple sclerosis.

The rearrangement joins TRBV27 to TRBJ2-1; no clear D gene. The CDR3 is made up of 15 amino acids. Looked up from germline, CDR1 is MNHEY and CDR2 is SMNVEV (reference sequence). Trimming stripped 3 bases from V and 5 bases from J, with 14 bases between. In nucleotides, the CDR3 is TGTGCCAGCAGTTTTGCCAGCTTTGGGGACAATGAGCAGTTCTTC. As protein: CASSFASFGDNEQFF.

The V and J genes are TRBV7-9 and TRBJ2-5; 8 bases are shared with TRBD1. With 4 bases clipped from V and 5 bases from J, the junction kept 6 bases outside the gene matches. Per the germline V gene, CDR1 is SEHNR and CDR2 is FQNEAQ (reference sequence). The CDR3 consists of 14 residues. The CDR3 DNA reads as TGTGCCAGCAGCTGGGGACAGGTGGGGGAGACCCAGTACTTC. This codes for CASSWGQVGETQYF.

The gene calls are TRBV4-1 and TRBJ2-1; 8 bases agree with TRBD2. CDR1 and CDR2 (germline): MGHRA, YSYEKL. V was pared by 3 bases and J by 9 bases, with 4 bases of the junction left unmatched. The CDR3 sequence is 13 residues long. Written as DNA, the CDR3 is TGCGCCAGCAGCCAGGGACTAGTAGGTGAGCAGTTCTTC. Translating gives CASSQGLVGEQFF.

J is TRBJ2-1 and V is TRBV10-3; D gene uncertain. V was cut by 5 bases and J by 6 bases, with 5 bases left in between. CDR1 is ENHRY, CDR2 SYGVKD, per germline. This CDR3 has 11 amino acids. The DNA for the CDR3 is TGTGCCATCAGTTCCACCAATGAGCAGTTCTTC. Translated, it gives CAISSTNEQFF.

This clonotype came up once. The rearrangement uses TRBV7-3 and TRBJ2-3; D remains unclear. Trimming removed 7 bases from V and 2 bases from J, with 10 bases in between. CDR1 is SGHTA, CDR2 FQGTGA, per germline. This CDR3 spans 13 amino acids. CDR3 bases: TGTGCCAGCACCACCGACCCCACAGATACGCAGTATTTT. The encoded protein is CASTTDPTDTQYF.

The chain joins TRBV6-1 to TRBJ1-1; D gene uncertain. Germline V gene sequence: CDR1 MNHNS, CDR2 SASEGT. Trimming removed 1 base from V and 7 bases from J, with 10 bases in between. The length of the CDR3 is 13 residues. CDR3 sequence reads: CASSEVRWVEAFF. Here the CDR3 DNA reads TGTGCCAGCAGTGAAGTAAGATGGGTTGAAGCTTTCTTT.

The chain couples TRBV7-9 to TRBJ2-1; 8 bases agree with TRBD2. This CDR3 spans 18 amino acids. The V and J ends lost 0 bases and 5 bases, in that order; junction bases with no gene match: 12. Germline V gene data show CDR1 as SEHNR and CDR2 as FQNEAQ (reference sequence). The CDR3 nucleotides read TGTGCCAGCAGCTTAGCCTTCGCGGCGGGAGGTAGGCACAATGAGCAGTTCTTC. Its translation: CASSLAFAAGGRHNEQFF.

The rearrangement links TRBV4-1 to TRBJ1-1, with D perhaps TRBD1 (5 bases). The CDR3 totals 14 residues. Germline V gene lookup returns CDR1 MGHRA and CDR2 YSYEKL. The germline V and J ends were trimmed by 3 bases and 6 bases, with 14 bases remaining between them. Here the CDR3 DNA reads TGCGCCAGCAGCCAGGGGGGGGGACTCTCTGAAGCTTTCTTT. Its protein product is CASSQGGGLSEAFF.

This chain connects TRBV4-1 to TRBJ2-7; TRBD1 is a possible D gene (6 bases). The V end lost 4 bases, the J end lost 5 bases, and 18 bases lay between the germline ends. The CDR3 is 15 amino acids. Germline-derived CDR1 and CDR2 are MGHRA and YSYEKL. The CDR3: CASSLKRGTGNEQYF. The CDR3 nucleotides read TGCGCCAGCAGCCTAAAGAGGGGGACCGGGAACGAGCAGTACTTC.

V and J are TRBV28 and TRBJ2-5, with 12 bases that match TRBD1. J was trimmed by 5 bases and V by 7 bases; bases with no gene match: 5. The length of the CDR3 is 14 residues. Germline V gives CDR1 MDHEN, CDR2 SYDVKM. The CDR3 sequence is CASIGDRGLETQYF. CDR3 DNA sequence: TGTGCCAGCATTGGGGACAGGGGGCTTGAGACCCAGTACTTC.

V is TRBV3-1 and J is TRBJ2-1, with 8 bases aligning to TRBD2. Germline CDR1 reads LGHDT; CDR2 reads YNNKEL (reference sequence). J lost 7 bases, V lost 0 bases, and 8 bases had no gene match. CDR3 length: 16 amino acids. CDR3 nucleotide sequence: TGTGCCAGCAGCCAAGAAGTTGCTAGCGGGTTGAATGAGCAGTTCTTC. Protein: CASSQEVASGLNEQFF.

This clonotype has just a few counts. Sequence at one end of the junction differs from germline and may be a read error. CDR3 nucleotides: TGCGCCAGCAGCTTGGGACAGAGCACGGATACGCAGTATTTT. It specifies CASSLGQSTDTQYF. This chain links TRBV5-1 with TRBJ2-3; tentative D call: TRBD1 (5 bases). The CDR3 has 14 amino acids. Germline V gives CDR1 SGHRS, CDR2 YFSETQ.

The gene calls are TRBV4-3 and TRBJ2-1; 9 bases are shared with TRBD2. Trimming removed 0 bases from V and 7 bases from J; junction bases left unmatched: 7. Per the germline V gene, CDR1 is LGHNA and CDR2 is YSLEER. There are 16 residues in the CDR3. CDR3 amino acids: CASSQEFSGSGNEQFF. CDR3 nucleotides: TGCGCCAGCAGCCAAGAATTTAGCGGGAGTGGGAATGAGCAGTTCTTC.

The V call is TRBV9, the J call TRBJ2-1; D is possibly TRBD2 (6 bases). V was trimmed by 4 bases and J by 3 bases, leaving 14 bases between them. Per the germline V gene, CDR1 is SGDLS and CDR2 is YYNGEE. The CDR3 has 15 residues. Here the CDR3 DNA reads TGTGCCAGCAGCCCCGGGACTTCTCTCTACAATGAGCAGTTCTTC. This sequence encodes CASSPGTSLYNEQFF.

The rearrangement uses TRBV6-6 and TRBJ2-2; D not certain. The ends were cut back, 5 bases at V and 7 bases at J, with 5 bases in the middle. The CDR3 length is 11 residues. From germline, CDR1 is MNHNY and CDR2 SVGAGI (reference sequence). In DNA form, the CDR3 reads TGTGCCAGCAGTCTTATCGGGGAGCTGTTTTTT. It translates to CASSLIGELFF.

The J gene is TRBJ2-7, the V gene TRBV30; 9 nucleotides align to TRBD1. Germline V gene sequence: CDR1 GTSNPN, CDR2 SVGIG (reference sequence). The CDR3 totals 15 residues. V trimming: 0 bases; J trimming: 4 bases; junction bases outside the gene matches: 7. CDR3 loop: CAWSVRMGQGYEQYF. CDR3 nucleotides: TGTGCCTGGAGTGTACGTATGGGACAGGGTTACGAGCAGTACTTC.

In DNA form, the CDR3 reads TGTGCCAGCAGCCCCGGGCTCACGACGGGAAACACCATATATTTT. This translates into CASSPGLTTGNTIYF. V usage is TRBV5-6 and J usage is TRBJ1-3, with D unresolved. The germline V gene encodes CDR1 SGHDT and CDR2 YYEEEE. The CDR3 contains 15 residues. Trimming stripped 4 bases from V and 4 bases from J, with 15 bases between. The whole variable domain, filled in from reference TRBV5-6 and TRBJ1-3, reads DAGVTQSPTHLIKTRGQQVTLRCSPKSGHDTVSWYQQALGQGPQFIFQYYEEEERQRGNFPDRFSGHQFPNYSSELNVNALLLGDSALYLCASSPGLTTGNTIYFGEGSWLTVV.